The clone carrying this T cell receptor (beta chain) was counted at least ten times. Its antigen is undetermined. RNA transcripts were the template for amplifying TCR beta CDR3 regions. HTBI primers were used for first-round RT-PCR of the TCR CDR3. TCRdb used MiXCR to reprocess the multiplex PCR reads, holding one entry per CDR3 protein. The sample contains some 500,000 distinct CDR3 sequences, approximately 16% of which appear only once. PBMCs were derived from roughly 10 ml fresh peripheral blood. V gave up 2 bases and J gave up 8 bases, with 8 bases separating them. The CDR3 is made up of 12 amino acids. The data belong to a study of T cells in Graves' hyperthyroidism and ophthalmopathy. Study in general: At initial diagnosis, before any treatment had begun, peripheral blood was obtained. Study results and limitations: Expanded thyroid clonotypes (above 0.001) were mostly also found in blood.

The chain joins TRBV12-3 or TRBV12-4 to TRBJ2-3, with D maybe TRBD2 (6 bases). Sequenced sample: blood. The receptor's source is a woman aged 25 to 45 with Graves' ophthalmopathy. DNA of the CDR3: TGTGCCAGCAGTTTAAACGGGGGTACGCAGTATTTT. Protein: CASSLNGGTQYF.